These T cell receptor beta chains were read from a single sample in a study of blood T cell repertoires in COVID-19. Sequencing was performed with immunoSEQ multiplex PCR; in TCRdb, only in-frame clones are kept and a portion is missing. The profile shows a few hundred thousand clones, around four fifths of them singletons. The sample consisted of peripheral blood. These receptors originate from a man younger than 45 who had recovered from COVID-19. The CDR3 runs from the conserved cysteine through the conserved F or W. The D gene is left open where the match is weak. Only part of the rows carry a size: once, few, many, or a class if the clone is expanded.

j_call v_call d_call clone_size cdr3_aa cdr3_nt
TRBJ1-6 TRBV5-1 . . CASRVDGSSYNSPLHF TGCGCCAGCAGGGTGGACGGGAGCTCCTATAATTCACCCCTCCACTTT
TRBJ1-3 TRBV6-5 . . CASRFGGSGNTIYF TGTGCCAGCAGATTCGGGGGCTCTGGAAACACCATATATTTT
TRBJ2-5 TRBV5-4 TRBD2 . CASRRLAGGQETQYF TGTGCCAGCAGGCGGCTAGCGGGGGGGCAAGAGACCCAGTACTTC
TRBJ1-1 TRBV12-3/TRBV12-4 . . CASSLIRGEAFF TGTGCCAGCAGTTTAATCAGGGGAGAAGCTTTCTTT
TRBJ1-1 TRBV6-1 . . CASSEYGGRLTEAFF TGTGCCAGCAGTGAATACGGGGGGCGCTTAACTGAAGCTTTCTTT
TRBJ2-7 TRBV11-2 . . CASSLEVAPSYEQYF TGTGCCAGCAGCTTAGAGGTAGCACCTAGCTACGAGCAGTACTTC
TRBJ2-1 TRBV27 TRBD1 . CASRPRQGPYEQFF TGTGCCAGCAGGCCAAGACAGGGGCCCTATGAGCAGTTCTTC
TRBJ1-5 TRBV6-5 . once CASSYSAGWSQPQHF TGTGCCAGCAGTTACTCAGCCGGGTGGAGTCAGCCCCAGCATTTT
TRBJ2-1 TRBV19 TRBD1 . CASSIERGRVPFF TGTGCCAGTAGTATAGAAAGGGGGCGCGTCCCCTTCTTC
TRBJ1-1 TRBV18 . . CASSPPDAGTEAFF TGTGCCAGCTCACCACCCGATGCAGGGACTGAAGCTTTCTTT
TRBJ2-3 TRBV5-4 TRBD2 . CASSTPGGSDTQYF TGTGCCAGCAGCACCCCGGGGGGGTCAGATACGCAGTATTTT
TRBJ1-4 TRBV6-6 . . CASNPRSGPEKLFF TGTGCCAGCAACCCACGGAGCGGTCCTGAAAAACTGTTTTTT
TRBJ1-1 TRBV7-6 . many CASSRSGLMNTEAFF TGTGCCAGCAGCCGGTCGGGACTGATGAACACTGAAGCTTTCTTT
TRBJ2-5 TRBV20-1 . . CSALRETQYF TGCAGTGCTCTCCGAGAGACCCAGTACTTC
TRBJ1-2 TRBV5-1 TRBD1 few CASSLGTGGAYGYTF TGCGCCAGCAGCTTGGGTACAGGGGGCGCGTATGGCTACACCTTC
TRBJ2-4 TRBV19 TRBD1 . CASSISRTGGNIQYF TGTGCCAGTAGTATATCGCGGACAGGGGGCAACATTCAGTACTTC
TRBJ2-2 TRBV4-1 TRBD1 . CASSSRQGRSPGELFF TGCGCCAGCAGCTCTAGACAGGGGAGGTCACCCGGGGAGCTGTTTTTT
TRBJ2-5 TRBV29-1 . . CSVEVVETQYF TGCAGCGTTGAAGTCGTGGAGACCCAGTACTTC
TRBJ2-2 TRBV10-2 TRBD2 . CASSSGAAGGPGELFF TGCGCCAGCAGCTCCGGAGCAGCGGGGGGCCCCGGGGAGCTGTTTTTT
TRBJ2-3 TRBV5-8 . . CASSSRLLAQYF TGTGCCAGCAGCTCAAGACTGTTGGCGCAGTATTTT
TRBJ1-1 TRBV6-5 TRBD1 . CASSREGANTEAFF TGTGCCAGCAGTCGAGAGGGGGCCAACACTGAAGCTTTCTTT
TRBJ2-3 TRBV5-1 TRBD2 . CASSSSGGADTQYF TGCGCCAGCAGCTCTAGCGGGGGGGCAGATACGCAGTATTTT
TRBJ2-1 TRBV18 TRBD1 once CASSRDAGGNYNEQFF TGTGCCAGCTCACGGGATGCAGGGGGAAACTACAATGAGCAGTTCTTC
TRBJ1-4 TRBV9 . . CASSVGQLNEKLFF TGTGCCAGCAGCGTAGGACAGCTTAATGAAAAACTGTTTTTT
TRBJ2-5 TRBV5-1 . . CASSSQGGGETQYF TGCGCCAGCAGCTCACAGGGCGGCGGGGAGACCCAGTACTTC